This TCR beta chain was obtained from a study of radiotherapy plus CTLA-4 blockade in lung cancer. Points from the study as a whole: Early clonal dynamics of blood T cells, together with interferon-beta, were reported as the best response predictor. Some TCR clones had been derived from tumors. These clones expanded in peripheral blood after radiotherapy plus ipilimumab.

Points on this clone: What it binds is not known.

Profiled with immunoSEQ multiplex PCR; TCRdb holds only in-frame clones, not every one. The sample lists over 60,000 clones; 87% were seen once. The CDR3 is 17 residues long. CDR1 MNHEY and CDR2 SMNVEV come from the germline V gene (reference sequence). V gave up 4 bases and J gave up 2 bases; unmatched junction bases: 9. The chain is built from TRBV27 and TRBJ2-3, with 10 bases aligning to TRBD1. The sequencing here drew on peripheral blood, taken from a patient treated with radiotherapy plus ipilimumab. This sequence originates from a human donor with non-small cell lung cancer that progressed on radiotherapy plus ipilimumab. CDR3 loop: CASSSSDRGRITDTQYF. The CDR3 DNA follows: TGTGCCAGCAGTTCCTCAGACAGGGGGCGGATCACAGATACGCAGTATTTT.